These T cell receptor beta chains were read from a single sample in a study of a mutant IDH1 vaccine in newly diagnosed glioma. Clones were read by immunoSEQ multiplex PCR, and TCRdb kept only the in-frame ones, dropping some. Of approximately 82,000 clones listed, about 82% were seen once; the top ten hold about 2.2%. The antigens for these receptors are not known. The sample here was PBMCs, taken from a glioma patient whose treatment included an IDH1 peptide vaccine. The receptors here all came from a man aged 30 to 39 with glioma. Some clones in this sample may be carry-over from other donors' samples. The CDR3 runs from the conserved cysteine through the conserved F or W. Fields, in order: D gene, CDR3 length, J gene, V gene, CDR3 protein, CDR3 DNA. A D gene is named only where the DNA matches it firmly.

NA 17 TRBJ2-1 TRBV27 CASSRASAGYRSNEQFF TGTGCCAGCAGCCGAGCGTCGGCAGGGTATAGGAGCAATGAGCAGTTCTTC
NA 11 TRBJ1-2 TRBV29-1 CSVGVDGGYTF TGCAGCGTTGGGGTTGATGGTGGCTACACCTTC
NA 14 TRBJ2-7 TRBV9 CASSVAQGSYEQYF TGTGCCAGCAGCGTAGCTCAGGGTTCTTACGAGCAGTACTTC
TRBD1 17 TRBJ1-2 TRBV7-9 CASSFPIRGRNNYGYTF TGTGCCAGCAGCTTTCCGATCAGGGGGCGAAACAACTATGGCTACACCTTC
NA 16 TRBJ2-7 TRBV19 CASSASRQASSHEQYF TGTGCCAGTAGTGCATCCCGACAGGCGAGCTCCCACGAGCAGTACTTC
NA 14 TRBJ1-2 TRBV30 CAWSDRTAYYGYTF TGTGCCTGGAGTGACCGGACAGCTTACTATGGCTACACCTTC
NA 14 TRBJ1-3 TRBV2 CASSQGSRGNTIYF TGTGCCAGCAGTCAGGGTTCGCGCGGAAACACCATATATTTT
NA 13 TRBJ1-2 TRBV19 CASSKEGYYGYTF TGTGCCAGTAGTAAGGAGGGATACTATGGCTACACCTTC
TRBD1 15 TRBJ2-7 TRBV4-1 CASSQADRGRSEQYF TGCGCCAGCAGCCAAGCAGACAGGGGGCGATCCGAGCAGTACTTC
NA 15 TRBJ1-1 TRBV19 CASSTFGPERSEAFF TGTGCCAGTAGTACTTTCGGCCCGGAAAGGTCTGAAGCTTTCTTT